This TCR beta chain originates from a study of control samples from healthy donors and cancer patients. Trimming took 2 bases from V and 5 from J, leaving 15 bases between them. CDR1 is SGHTA and CDR2 is FQGNSA in the germline V gene. CDR3 length: 15 amino acids. The method was immunoSEQ multiplex PCR; TCRdb's version includes in-frame clones alone and lacks a portion of them. Of more than 95,000 clones listed, roughly 91% are singletons. The chain has TRBV7-2 and TRBJ1-1; maybe TRBD1 (6 bases). This sequence originates from a man aged 60-69 years with lung cancer. The sequenced sample was PBMCs. CDR3 region: CASSLSPGQGTEAFF. CDR3 sequence (DNA): TGTGCCAGCAGCTTATCCCCGGGGCAGGGGACTGAAGCTTTCTTT.